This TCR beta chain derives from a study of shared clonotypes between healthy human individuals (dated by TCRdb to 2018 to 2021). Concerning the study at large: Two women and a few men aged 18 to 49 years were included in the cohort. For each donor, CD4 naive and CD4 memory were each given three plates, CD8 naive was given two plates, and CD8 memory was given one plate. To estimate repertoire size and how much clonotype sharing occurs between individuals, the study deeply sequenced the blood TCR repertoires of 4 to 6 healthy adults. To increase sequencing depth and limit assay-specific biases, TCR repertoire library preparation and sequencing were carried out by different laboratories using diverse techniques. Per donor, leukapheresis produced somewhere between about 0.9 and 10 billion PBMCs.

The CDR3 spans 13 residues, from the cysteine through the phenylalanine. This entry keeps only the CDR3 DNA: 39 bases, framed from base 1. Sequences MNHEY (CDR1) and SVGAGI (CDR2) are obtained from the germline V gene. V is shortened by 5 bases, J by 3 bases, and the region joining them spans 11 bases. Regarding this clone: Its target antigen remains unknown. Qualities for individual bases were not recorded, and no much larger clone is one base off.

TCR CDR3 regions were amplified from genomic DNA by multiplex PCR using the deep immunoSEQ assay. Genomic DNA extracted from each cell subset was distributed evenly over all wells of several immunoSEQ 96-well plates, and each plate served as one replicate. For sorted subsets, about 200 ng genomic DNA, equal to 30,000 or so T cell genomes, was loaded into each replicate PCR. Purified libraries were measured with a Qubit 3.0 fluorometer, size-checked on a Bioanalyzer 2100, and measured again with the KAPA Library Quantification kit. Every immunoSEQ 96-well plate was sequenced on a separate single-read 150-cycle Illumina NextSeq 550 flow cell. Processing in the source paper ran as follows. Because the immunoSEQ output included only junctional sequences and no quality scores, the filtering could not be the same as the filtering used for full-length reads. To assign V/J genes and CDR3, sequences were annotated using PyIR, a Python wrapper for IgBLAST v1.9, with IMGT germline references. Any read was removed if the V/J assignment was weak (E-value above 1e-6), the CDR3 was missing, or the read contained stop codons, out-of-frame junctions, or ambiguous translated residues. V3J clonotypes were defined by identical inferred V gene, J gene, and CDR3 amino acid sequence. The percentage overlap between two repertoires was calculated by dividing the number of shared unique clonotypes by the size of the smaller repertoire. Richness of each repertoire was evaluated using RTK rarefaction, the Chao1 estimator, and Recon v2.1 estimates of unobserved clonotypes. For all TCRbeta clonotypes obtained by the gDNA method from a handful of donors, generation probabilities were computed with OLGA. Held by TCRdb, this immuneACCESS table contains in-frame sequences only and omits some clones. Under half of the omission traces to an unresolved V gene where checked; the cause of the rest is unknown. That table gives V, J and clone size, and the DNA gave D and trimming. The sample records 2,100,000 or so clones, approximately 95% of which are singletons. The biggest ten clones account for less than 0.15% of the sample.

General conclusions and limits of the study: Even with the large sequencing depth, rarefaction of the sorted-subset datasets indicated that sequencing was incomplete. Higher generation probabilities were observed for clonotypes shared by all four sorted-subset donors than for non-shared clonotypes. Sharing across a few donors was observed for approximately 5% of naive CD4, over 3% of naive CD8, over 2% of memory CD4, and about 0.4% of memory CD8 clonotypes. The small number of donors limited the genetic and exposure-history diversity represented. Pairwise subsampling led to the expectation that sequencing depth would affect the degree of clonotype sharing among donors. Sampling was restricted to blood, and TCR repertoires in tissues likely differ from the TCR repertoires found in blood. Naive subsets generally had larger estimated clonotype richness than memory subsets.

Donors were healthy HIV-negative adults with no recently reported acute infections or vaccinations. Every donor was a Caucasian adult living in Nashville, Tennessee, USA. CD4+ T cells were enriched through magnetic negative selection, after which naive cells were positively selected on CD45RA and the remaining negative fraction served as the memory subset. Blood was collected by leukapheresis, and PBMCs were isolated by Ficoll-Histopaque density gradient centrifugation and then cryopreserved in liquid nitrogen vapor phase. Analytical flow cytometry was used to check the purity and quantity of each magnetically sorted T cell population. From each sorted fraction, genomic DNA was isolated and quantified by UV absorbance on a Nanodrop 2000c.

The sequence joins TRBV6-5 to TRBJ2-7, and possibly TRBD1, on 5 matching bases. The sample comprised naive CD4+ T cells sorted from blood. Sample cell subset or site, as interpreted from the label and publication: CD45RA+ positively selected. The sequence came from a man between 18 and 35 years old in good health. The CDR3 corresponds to CASSKGLYYEQYF. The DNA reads TGTGCCAGCAGTAAGGGGCTGTACTACGAGCAGTACTTC.